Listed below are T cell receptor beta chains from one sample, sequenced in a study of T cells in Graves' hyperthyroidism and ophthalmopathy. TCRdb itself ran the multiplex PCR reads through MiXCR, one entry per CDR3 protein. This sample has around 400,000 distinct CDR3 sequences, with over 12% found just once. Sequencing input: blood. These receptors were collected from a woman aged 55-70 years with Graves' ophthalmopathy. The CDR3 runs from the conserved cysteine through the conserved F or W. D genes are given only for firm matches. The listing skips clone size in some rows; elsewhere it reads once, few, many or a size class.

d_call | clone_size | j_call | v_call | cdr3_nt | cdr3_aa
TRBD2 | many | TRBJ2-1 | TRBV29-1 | TGCAGCGCCTCACGGGGGGGTGAGCAGTTCTTC | CSASRGGEQFF
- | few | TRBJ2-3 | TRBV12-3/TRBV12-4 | TGTGCCAGCAGCCAACAACTAACGGGCACAGATACGCAGTATTTT | CASSQQLTGTDTQYF
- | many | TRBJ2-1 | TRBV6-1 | TGTGCCAGTCACCGTGGCAATGAGCAGTTCTTC | CASHRGNEQFF
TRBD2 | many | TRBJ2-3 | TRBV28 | TGTGCCAGCAGCCTAGCGGGGAGTGCAGATACGCAGTATTTT | CASSLAGSADTQYF
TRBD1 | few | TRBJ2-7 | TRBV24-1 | TGTGCCACCAGTGACCCCGGGACAGGGGATACCATGCAGTACTTC | CATSDPGTGDTMQYF
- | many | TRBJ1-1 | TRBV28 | TGTGCCAGCAGTATCACCTCTGAAGCTTTCTTT | CASSITSEAFF
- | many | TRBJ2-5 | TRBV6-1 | TGTGCCAGCAGCCGATCGCGCCAAGAGACCCAGTACTTC | CASSRSRQETQYF
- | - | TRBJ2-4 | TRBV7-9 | TGTGCCAGCAGCTTAGGGACACTCGTAGCCAAAAACATTCAGTACTTC | CASSLGTLVAKNIQYF
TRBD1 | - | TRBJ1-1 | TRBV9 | TGTGCCAGCAGCGTAGGACAGGGGAACGCTGAAGCTTTCTTT | CASSVGQGNAEAFF
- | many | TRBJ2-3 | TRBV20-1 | TGCAGTGCTAGAGATCCGGCGGGCCGCACAGATACGCAGTATTTT | CSARDPAGRTDTQYF
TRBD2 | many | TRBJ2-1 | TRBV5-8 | TGTGCCAGCAGCATAGAACTTGCGGGAGCCAATGAGCAGTTCTTC | CASSIELAGANEQFF
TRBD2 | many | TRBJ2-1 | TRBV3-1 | TGTGCCAGCAGCCAATACCTAGCGGTAGACTACAATGAGCAGTTCTTC | CASSQYLAVDYNEQFF
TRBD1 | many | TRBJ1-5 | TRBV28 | TGTGCCAGCAGTTTTATTCCCGGACAGGGTAGCAATCAGCCCCAGCATTTT | CASSFIPGQGSNQPQHF
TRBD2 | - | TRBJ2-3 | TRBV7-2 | TGTGCCAGCAGCTTAAAACTAGCGGGAATAACAGATACGCAGTATTTT | CASSLKLAGITDTQYF
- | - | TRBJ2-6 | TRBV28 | TGTGCCAGCACCCGACGGATCTCTGGGGCCAACGTCCTGACTTTC | CASTRRISGANVLTF
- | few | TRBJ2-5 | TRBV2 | TGTGCCAGCAGTGGGACGGGGCGGGAGACCCAGTACTTC | CASSGTGRETQYF
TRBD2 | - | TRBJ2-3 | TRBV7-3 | TGTGCCAGCAGCCCCACCCCGGGACTAGCGGGGGGCACAGATACGCAGTATTTT | CASSPTPGLAGGTDTQYF
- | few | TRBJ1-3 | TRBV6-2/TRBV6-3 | TGTGCCAGCAGTTACTCAGAGGATTCTGGAAACACCATATATTTT | CASSYSEDSGNTIYF
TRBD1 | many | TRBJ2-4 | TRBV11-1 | TGTGCCAGCAGCAACCACAGGGGAGCCAAAAACATTCAGTACTTC | CASSNHRGAKNIQYF
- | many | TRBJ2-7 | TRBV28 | TGTGCCACCGGGACAAAAACCGAGCAGTACTTC | CATGTKTEQYF
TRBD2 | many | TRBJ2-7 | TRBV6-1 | TGTGCCAGCAGCAGAAGTACTAGCGGGAGTTACGAGCAGTACTTC | CASSRSTSGSYEQYF
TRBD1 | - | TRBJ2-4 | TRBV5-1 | TGCGCCAGCAGCTCTGCCCCGACAGGGAGTACCAAAAACATTCAGTACTTC | CASSSAPTGSTKNIQYF
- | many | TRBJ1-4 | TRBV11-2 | TGTGCCAGCAGCCAGGACAGCCGAGCAGCTAATGAAAAACTGTTTTTT | CASSQDSRAANEKLFF
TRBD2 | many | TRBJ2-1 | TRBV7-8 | TGTGCCAGCACTAAGCGGGATACCTACAATGAGCAGTTCTTC | CASTKRDTYNEQFF
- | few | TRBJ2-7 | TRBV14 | TGTGCCAGCAGCCAAGATCTATGGGGCGAGCAGTACTTC | CASSQDLWGEQYF
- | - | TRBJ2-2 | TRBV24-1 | TGTGCCACCAGTGAGTACACCGGGGAGCTGTTTTTT | CATSEYTGELFF
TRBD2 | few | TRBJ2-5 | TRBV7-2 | TGTGCCAGCAGCTTATCGGCTAGCGGGTGGGAGACCCAGTACTTC | CASSLSASGWETQYF
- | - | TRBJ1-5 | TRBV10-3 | TGTGCCATCAGCCCACAGGGAGGCAATCAGCCCCAGCATTTT | CAISPQGGNQPQHF
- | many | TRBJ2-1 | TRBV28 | TGTGCCAGCAGGGCCTCAGGCCCCTACTACAATGAGCAGTTCTTC | CASRASGPYYNEQFF
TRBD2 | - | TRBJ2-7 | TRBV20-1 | TGCAGTGCTAGAGATGTAGCGGGAGTGTGGGAGCAGTACTTC | CSARDVAGVWEQYF
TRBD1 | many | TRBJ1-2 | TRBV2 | TGTGCCAGCAGTGCTCTGGGCGGACAGGGGGCCTTTGGCTACACCTTC | CASSALGGQGAFGYTF
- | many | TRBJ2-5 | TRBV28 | TGTGCCAGCAGTTCCACGTTAATGGAGACCCAGTACTTC | CASSSTLMETQYF
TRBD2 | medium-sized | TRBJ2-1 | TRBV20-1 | TGCAGTGGCTTAGCGGGACAAACCTACAATGAGCAGTTCTTC | CSGLAGQTYNEQFF
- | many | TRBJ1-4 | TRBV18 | TGTGCCAGCTCACCGACTAGGGAAAAACTGTTTTTT | CASSPTREKLFF
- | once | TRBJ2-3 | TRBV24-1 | TGTGCCACCAGTGATTCCCCGGGAGATACGCAGTATTTT | CATSDSPGDTQYF
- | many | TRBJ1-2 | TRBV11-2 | TGTGCCAGCAGCTTAGTGAGGGGCGGACCTCTCTATGGCTACACCTTC | CASSLVRGGPLYGYTF
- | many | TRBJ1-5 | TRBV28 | TGTGCCAGCAGTTCGGGGACTTATCAGCCCCAGCATTTT | CASSSGTYQPQHF
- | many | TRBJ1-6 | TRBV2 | TGTGCCAGCAAGGCCAGGGGAGGGAATAATTCACCCCTCCACTTT | CASKARGGNNSPLHF
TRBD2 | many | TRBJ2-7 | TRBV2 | TGTGCCAGCAGTGAAGTACTAGCGGGAGTCCACGAGCAGTACTTC | CASSEVLAGVHEQYF
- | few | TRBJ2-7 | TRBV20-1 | TGCAGTGCTGAGTCCAGCGGCCTCTCCTACGAGCAGTACTTC | CSAESSGLSYEQYF
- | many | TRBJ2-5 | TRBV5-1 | TGCGCCAGCAGCCGTGGTGCAGGTACAGAGACCCAGTACTTC | CASSRGAGTETQYF
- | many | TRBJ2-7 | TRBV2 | TGTGCCAGCAGTGAACAGAGCGAGCAGTACTTC | CASSEQSEQYF
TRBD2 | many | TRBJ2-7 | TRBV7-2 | TGTGCCAGCAGCTTAGAAGCGGGAGGGCCCTACGAGCAGTACTTC | CASSLEAGGPYEQYF
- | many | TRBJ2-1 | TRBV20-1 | TGCAGTGCTAGAGAGGGGGGAGGCGGTGAGCAGTTCTTC | CSAREGGGGEQFF
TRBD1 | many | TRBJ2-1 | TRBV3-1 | TGTGCCAGCAGCCCAACGACAGGGGCCTCCTACAATGAGCAGTTCTTC | CASSPTTGASYNEQFF
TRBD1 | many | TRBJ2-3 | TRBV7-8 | TGTGCCTACTTAAGCTCACCACCGACAGGGTCTAATACGCAGTATTTT | CAYLSSPPTGSNTQYF
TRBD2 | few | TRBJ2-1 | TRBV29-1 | TGCAGCGTCCTAAGGGGACTAGCTCCCCATGAGCAGTTCTTC | CSVLRGLAPHEQFF
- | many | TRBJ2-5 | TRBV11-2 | TGTGCCAGCAGCCTTCGGGGGCAGAGCCAAGAGACCCAGTACTTC | CASSLRGQSQETQYF
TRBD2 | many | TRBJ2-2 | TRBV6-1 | TGTGCCAGCAGCTCATCTCGACTAGCGGGAGGGGAGCTGTTTTTT | CASSSSRLAGGELFF
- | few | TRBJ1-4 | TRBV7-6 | TGTGCCAGCAGCCGACCCGGGGGAAGAAATGAAAAACTGTTTTTT | CASSRPGGRNEKLFF
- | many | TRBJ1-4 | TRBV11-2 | TGTGCCAGCAGCTTAGGACGGGGGCGCCGAGTTGAAAAACTGTTTTTT | CASSLGRGRRVEKLFF
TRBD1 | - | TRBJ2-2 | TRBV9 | TGTGCCAGCAGCGTCCGGGACAGGGCGGCCGGGGAGCTGTTTTTT | CASSVRDRAAGELFF